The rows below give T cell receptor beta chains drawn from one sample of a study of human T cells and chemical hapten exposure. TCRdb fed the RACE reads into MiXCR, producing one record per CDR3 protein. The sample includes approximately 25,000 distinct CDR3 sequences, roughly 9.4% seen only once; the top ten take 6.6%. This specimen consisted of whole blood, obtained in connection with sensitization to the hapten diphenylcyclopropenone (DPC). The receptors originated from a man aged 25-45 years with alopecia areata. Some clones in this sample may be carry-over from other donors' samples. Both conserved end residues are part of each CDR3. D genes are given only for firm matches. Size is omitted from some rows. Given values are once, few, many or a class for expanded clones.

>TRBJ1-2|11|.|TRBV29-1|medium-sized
TGCAGCGTGGAGGGGCCGTATGGCTACACCTTC
CSVEGPYGYTF
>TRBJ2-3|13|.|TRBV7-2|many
TGTGCCAGCAGCCCCTCGAGTGCAGATACGCAGTATTTT
CASSPSSADTQYF
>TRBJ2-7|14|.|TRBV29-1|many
TGCAGCGTTGCTTCTGCGGGGAAATCCTACGAGCAGTACTTC
CSVASAGKSYEQYF
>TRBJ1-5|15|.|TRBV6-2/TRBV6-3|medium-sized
TGTGCCAGCAGTCGTCAGGAGCCTCTCAATCAGCCCCAGCATTTT
CASSRQEPLNQPQHF
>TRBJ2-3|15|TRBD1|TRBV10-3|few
TGTGCCATCAGTGAGTCGGACAGGGTGGCAGATACGCAGTATTTT
CAISESDRVADTQYF
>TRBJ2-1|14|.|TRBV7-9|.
TGTGCCAGCAGCCGCACTCAGGAGTACAATGAGCAGTTCTTC
CASSRTQEYNEQFF
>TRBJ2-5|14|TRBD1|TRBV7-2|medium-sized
TGTGCCAGCAGCTTCCGGGACAGGCAAGAGACCCAGTACTTC
CASSFRDRQETQYF
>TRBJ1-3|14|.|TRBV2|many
TGTGCCAGCAGTGCGGAAAATACTGGAAACACCATATATTTT
CASSAENTGNTIYF
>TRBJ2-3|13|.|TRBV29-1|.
TGCAGCGTTGCGCTAGCCAGCACAGATACGCAGTATTTT
CSVALASTDTQYF
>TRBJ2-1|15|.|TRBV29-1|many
TGCAGCGTTGGTCGGCGTAGGGGACCATACAATGAGCAGTTCTTC
CSVGRRRGPYNEQFF
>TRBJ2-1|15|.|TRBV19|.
TGTGCCAGTAGTATGATAGGGGCCGCAATCAATGAGCAGTTCTTC
CASSMIGAAINEQFF
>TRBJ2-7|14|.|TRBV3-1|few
TGTGCCAGCAGCCATCCCCATGCGGGGAACGAGCAGTACTTC
CASSHPHAGNEQYF
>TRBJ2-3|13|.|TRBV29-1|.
TGCAGCGTTGAACAAGATTTGGCAGATACGCAGTATTTT
CSVEQDLADTQYF
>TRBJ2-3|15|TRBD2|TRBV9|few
TGTGCCAGCAGCCAGCGGGGGTTAGGCACAGATACGCAGTATTTT
CASSQRGLGTDTQYF
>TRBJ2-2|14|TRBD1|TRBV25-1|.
TGTGCCAGCAGTAGGACAGGGAACACCGGGGAGCTGTTTTTT
CASSRTGNTGELFF
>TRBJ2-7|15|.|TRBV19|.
TGTGCCAGTAGTGTCGGACCGGAAAAAGTCTACGAGCAGTACTTC
CASSVGPEKVYEQYF
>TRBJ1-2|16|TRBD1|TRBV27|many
TGTGCCAGCAGTTCCACCGGGACAGGGTCCTTCTATGGCTACACCTTC
CASSSTGTGSFYGYTF
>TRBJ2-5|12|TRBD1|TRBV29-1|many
TGCAGCGTGGGGACAGTTCAAGAGACCCAGTACTTC
CSVGTVQETQYF
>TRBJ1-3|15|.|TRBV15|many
TGTGCCACCAGCAGAGATTTAAGCTCTGGAAACACCATATATTTT
CATSRDLSSGNTIYF
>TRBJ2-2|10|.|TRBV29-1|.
TGCAGCGTACTCACCGGGGAGCTGTTTTTT
CSVLTGELFF
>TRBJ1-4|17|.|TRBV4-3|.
TGCGCCAGCAGCCAAGATCCCAAGGGTGCAACTAATGAAAAACTGTTTTTT
CASSQDPKGATNEKLFF
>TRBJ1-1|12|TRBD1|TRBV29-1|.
TGCAGCGTGACAGGGGACTACACTGAAGCTTTCTTT
CSVTGDYTEAFF
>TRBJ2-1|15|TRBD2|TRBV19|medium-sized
TGTGCCAGTAGTATGACTAGCGGGTCCTACAATGAGCAGTTCTTC
CASSMTSGSYNEQFF
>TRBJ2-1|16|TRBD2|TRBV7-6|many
TGTGCCAGCAGCTTAAACGAGCGGGGGAGACTCAATGAGCAGTTCTTC
CASSLNERGRLNEQFF
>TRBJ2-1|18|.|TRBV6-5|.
TGTGCCAGCAGTTACCTTTCTTCTTGGGGGACGGTGGGGAATGAGCAGTTCTTC
CASSYLSSWGTVGNEQFF
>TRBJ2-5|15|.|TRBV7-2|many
TGTGCCAGCAGACCAAACGGGAGACCCCAAGAGACCCAGTACTTC
CASRPNGRPQETQYF
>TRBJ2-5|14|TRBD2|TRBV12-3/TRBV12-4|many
TGTGCCAGCAGTTTTTCTGGGGGAGGGGAGACCCAGTACTTC
CASSFSGGGETQYF
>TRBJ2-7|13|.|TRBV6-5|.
TGTGCCAGCAGTTACTCAGATATTCGGGAGCAGTACTTC
CASSYSDIREQYF
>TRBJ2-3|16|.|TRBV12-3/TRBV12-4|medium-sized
TGTGCCAGCAGTTTTAGGAGATTCCCTAGCACAGATACGCAGTATTTT
CASSFRRFPSTDTQYF
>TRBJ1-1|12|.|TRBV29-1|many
TGCAGCGTCCGGTCCGGGGGAACTGAAGCTTTCTTT
CSVRSGGTEAFF
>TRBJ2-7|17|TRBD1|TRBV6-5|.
TGTGCCAGCAGTTACTCAGCCCCCACGGGGACAGTCTACGAGCAGTACTTC
CASSYSAPTGTVYEQYF
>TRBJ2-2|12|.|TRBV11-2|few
TGTGCCAGCAGCGCGAATTCCGGGGAGCTGTTTTTT
CASSANSGELFF